The rows below give T cell receptor beta chains drawn from one sample of a study of blood T cell repertoires in COVID-19. The assay was immunoSEQ multiplex PCR, and TCRdb's table has in-frame clones only and misses some. The repertoire holds 220,000 or so clones, 75% to 85% seen once, with 7% to 10% in the top ten. The sample was peripheral blood. These receptors came from a woman of 80 years or more with COVID-19, enrolled during active disease. The CDR3 runs from the conserved cysteine through the conserved F or W. The D gene is left open where the match is weak. Clone size is not always given. Where it is, it says once, few, many or a class for expanded clones.

TRBJ1-4 | TRBV5-8 | . | TRBD1 | TGTGCCAGCAGCCTGGAGGGGGCACATACTAATGAAAAACTGTTTTTT | CASSLEGAHTNEKLFF
TRBJ2-3 | TRBV18 | once | TRBD1 | TGTGCCAGCTCAGCGGGACAGGGGCCAGATACGCAGTATTTT | CASSAGQGPDTQYF
TRBJ2-7 | TRBV28 | . | . | TGTGCCAGCAGTCTTCAGAGCGACGAGCAGTACTTC | CASSLQSDEQYF
TRBJ1-2 | TRBV5-4 | . | . | TGTGCCAGCAGCTTGAACAGGGTGCGGGGCTACACCTTC | CASSLNRVRGYTF
TRBJ2-2 | TRBV11-2 | . | . | TGTGCCAGCAGCTTAGATCATCGTCGGCGGGTGAGGTCGAACACCGGGGAGCTGTTTTTT | CASSLDHRRRVRSNTGELFF
TRBJ1-6 | TRBV7-2 | once | TRBD1 | TGTGCCAGCAGCTTATCCACGACAGGGAGTTCACCCCTCCACTTT | CASSLSTTGSSPLHF
TRBJ1-1 | TRBV7-9 | . | TRBD1 | TGTGCCAGCTCCTCAAGCCCGACAGGGTTTGAAGCTTTCTTT | CASSSSPTGFEAFF
TRBJ2-3 | TRBV9 | . | . | TGTGCCAGCAGCCCCCGCCGGGGGTGGGACACAGATACGCAGTATTTT | CASSPRRGWDTDTQYF
TRBJ2-3 | TRBV30 | . | . | TGTGCCTGGAGGGCCTGGGGGGGCAGCACAGATACGCAGTATTTT | CAWRAWGGSTDTQYF
TRBJ2-5 | TRBV6-5 | . | TRBD1 | TGTGCCAGCAGGACAGGGAGAGGTCAAGAGACCCAGTACTTC | CASRTGRGQETQYF
TRBJ2-6 | TRBV28 | . | . | TGTGCCAGCAGTCCATCGGGGGCTGGGGCCAACGTCCTGACTTTC | CASSPSGAGANVLTF
TRBJ1-2 | TRBV19 | . | TRBD1 | TGTGCCAGTATTGCTGACAGGGTCGCTGGCTACACCTTC | CASIADRVAGYTF
TRBJ2-5 | TRBV5-4 | . | TRBD2 | TGTGCCAGCAGCCATAGCGGGATGCGTGGAGAGACCCAGTACTTC | CASSHSGMRGETQYF
TRBJ2-7 | TRBV5-1 | few | . | TGCGCCAGCAGCTTGAACAGGTTGAACGAGCAGTACTTC | CASSLNRLNEQYF
TRBJ1-5 | TRBV9 | . | . | TGTGCCAGCAGCGTAGAAGGGGGAGGGAATCAGCCCCAGCATTTT | CASSVEGGGNQPQHF
TRBJ1-1 | TRBV3-1/TRBV3-2 | . | . | TGTGCCAGCAGCCCTCCGGGGACAAAGAACACTGAAGCTTTCTTT | CASSPPGTKNTEAFF
TRBJ1-1 | TRBV7-8 | . | TRBD1 | TGTGCCAGCAGCGTGCAGGGGGCCGGGCCCCCCCTCGAAGCTTTCTTT | CASSVQGAGPPLEAFF
TRBJ1-4 | TRBV30 | . | . | TGTGCCTGGAGTTTGGGCAGGGCTAATGAAAAACTGTTTTTT | CAWSLGRANEKLFF
TRBJ1-5 | TRBV9 | . | . | TGTGCCAGCAGCGTCACAGGGATGAGCAATCAGCCCCAGCATTTT | CASSVTGMSNQPQHF
TRBJ2-3 | TRBV5-1 | few | . | TGCGCCAGCTGCAAAGGCGACAGCAGAGATACGCAGTATTTT | CASCKGDSRDTQYF
TRBJ1-5 | TRBV9 | . | . | TGTGCCAGCGGGGGCGGGCCTACTAGCAATCAGCCCCAGCATTTT | CASGGGPTSNQPQHF
TRBJ1-2 | TRBV5-1 | . | . | TGCGCCAGCAGCTCGTCAGGGTTTGGCTACACCTTC | CASSSSGFGYTF
TRBJ2-7 | TRBV6-2/TRBV6-3 | . | . | TGTGCCAGCACCCCTATTTATGGGAGCGGCTACGAGCAGTACTTC | CASTPIYGSGYEQYF
TRBJ1-1 | TRBV5-8 | . | . | TGTGCCAGCAGCTTGGTAGGCAGGTACACTGAAGCTTTCTTT | CASSLVGRYTEAFF
TRBJ1-1 | TRBV7-2 | . | . | TGTGCCAGCACCTTGGAGTGGAACACTGAAGCTTTCTTT | CASTLEWNTEAFF
TRBJ1-2 | TRBV18 | . | TRBD1 | TGTGCCAGCTCGCCCACAGGGGAGAAGGGCTACACCTTC | CASSPTGEKGYTF
TRBJ2-1 | TRBV7-8 | . | TRBD1 | TGTGCCAGCAGCCCCGGGACAGGGGTCCCCAGCTCCTACAATGAGCAGTTCTTC | CASSPGTGVPSSYNEQFF
TRBJ2-7 | TRBV5-1 | . | TRBD2 | TGCGCCAGCAAGAAGGAGACTAGCTTCGACGAGCAGTACTTC | CASKKETSFDEQYF
TRBJ2-5 | TRBV7-3 | . | TRBD1 | TGTGCCAGCAGCCAAGACAGGGGAGGGACCCAGTACTTC | CASSQDRGGTQYF
TRBJ2-1 | TRBV7-8 | few | TRBD2 | TGTGCCAGCAGCTTAGCGCTATTCTCTAGCGGTAATGAGCAGTTCTTC | CASSLALFSSGNEQFF
TRBJ2-2 | TRBV30 | once | TRBD2 | TGTGCCTGGACTAGCGGGAGTACCGGGGAGCTGTTTTTT | CAWTSGSTGELFF
TRBJ1-6 | TRBV6-5 | once | TRBD1 | TGTGCCAGCAGTTACCAGGACAGGGGGCTGAGTTCACCCCTCCACTTT | CASSYQDRGLSSPLHF
TRBJ2-7 | TRBV5-5 | once | . | TGTGCCAGCAGCTTACAGGGCGCCTACGAGCAGTACTTC | CASSLQGAYEQYF
TRBJ2-5 | TRBV30 | . | . | TGTGCCTGCCGAGGGGGAGAGACCCAGTACTTC | CACRGGETQYF
TRBJ2-1 | TRBV9 | . | . | TGTGCCAGCAGCGTAGGTATGAGCTCCTACAATGAGCAGTTCTTC | CASSVGMSSYNEQFF
TRBJ1-6 | TRBV3-1/TRBV3-2 | . | TRBD1 | TGTGCCAGCAGCCTTTCGGGACAGCTCTATAATTCACCCCTCCACTTT | CASSLSGQLYNSPLHF
TRBJ2-7 | TRBV3-1/TRBV3-2 | . | . | TGTGCCAGCAGCCAACTTCGGGGCTACGAGCAGTACTTC | CASSQLRGYEQYF
TRBJ2-1 | TRBV2 | . | . | TGTGCCAGCAGTAAACGTCCCGGTACGATATACAATGAGCAGTTCTTC | CASSKRPGTIYNEQFF
TRBJ2-7 | TRBV6-5 | . | TRBD2 | TGTGCCAGCAGCAATAGACTAACGGGAGGCTACGAGCAGTACTTC | CASSNRLTGGYEQYF
TRBJ2-5 | TRBV7-2 | . | . | TGTGCCAGCAGCTTAAGTGGGGGGCAAGAGACCCAGTACTTC | CASSLSGGQETQYF
TRBJ1-1 | TRBV18 | few | TRBD1 | TGTGCCAGCTCTCCCACAGGGGTGGACACTGAAGCTTTCTTT | CASSPTGVDTEAFF
TRBJ1-1 | TRBV30 | . | TRBD1 | TGTGCCTGGATAGGGACAGGGGACAGGGGGGTCTTT | CAWIGTGDRGVF
TRBJ2-3 | TRBV29-1 | once | TRBD2 | TGCAGCGTTGAAGGGGCCGCTAGCGGTGCGGGTGATACGCAGTATTTT | CSVEGAASGAGDTQYF
TRBJ1-6 | TRBV10-2 | once | . | TGCGCCAGCAGGGATAGGCAGGGAAATAATTCACCCCTCCACTTT | CASRDRQGNNSPLHF
TRBJ1-2 | TRBV2 | . | TRBD1 | TGTGCCAGCAGCTTTATGACAGGGGGAAGAGTGTATGGCTACACCTTC | CASSFMTGGRVYGYTF
TRBJ1-1 | TRBV6-2/TRBV6-3 | . | . | TGTGCCAGCAGTTACGGGTTAGGCAGAGGGAACACTGAAGCTTTCTTT | CASSYGLGRGNTEAFF
TRBJ2-7 | TRBV7-2 | . | TRBD2 | TGTGCCAGCAGCTACCTAGCGGGAGGTTTTAGCGAGCAGTACTTC | CASSYLAGGFSEQYF
TRBJ2-3 | TRBV2 | . | TRBD2 | TGTGCCAGCGACGTCGGGAGGGGGGTTACGCAGTATTTT | CASDVGRGVTQYF
TRBJ1-1 | TRBV10-3 | . | . | TGTGCCATCAGTCATCCACAGGGCCCAGGGAACACTGAAGCTTTCTTT | CAISHPQGPGNTEAFF
TRBJ1-3 | TRBV27 | . | . | TGTGCCAGCAGTTTAGTCCCCTTACAGGGAAACACCATATATTTT | CASSLVPLQGNTIYF
TRBJ2-3 | TRBV11-3 | . | TRBD2 | TGTGCCAGCAGCTTAGGCGGCGGGGGGGCCCTCAGGGATACGCAGTATTTT | CASSLGGGGALRDTQYF
TRBJ1-2 | TRBV21-1 | . | . | TGTGCCAGCAGCCAGGGAAGAGGTTACGGCTACACCTTC | CASSQGRGYGYTF